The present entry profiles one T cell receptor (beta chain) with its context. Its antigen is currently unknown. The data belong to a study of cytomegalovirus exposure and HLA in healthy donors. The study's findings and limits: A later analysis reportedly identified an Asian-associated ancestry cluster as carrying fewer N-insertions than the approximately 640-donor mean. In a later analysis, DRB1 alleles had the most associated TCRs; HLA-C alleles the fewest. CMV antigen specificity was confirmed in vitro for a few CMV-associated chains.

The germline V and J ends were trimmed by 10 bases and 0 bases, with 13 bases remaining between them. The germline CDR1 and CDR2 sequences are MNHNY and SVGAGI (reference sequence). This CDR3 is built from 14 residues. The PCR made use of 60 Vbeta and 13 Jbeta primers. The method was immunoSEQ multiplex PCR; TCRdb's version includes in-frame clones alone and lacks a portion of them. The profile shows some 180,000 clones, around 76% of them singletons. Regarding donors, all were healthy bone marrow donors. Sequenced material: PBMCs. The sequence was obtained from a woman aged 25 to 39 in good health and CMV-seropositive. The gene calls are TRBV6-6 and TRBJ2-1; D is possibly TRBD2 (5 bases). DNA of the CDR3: TGTGCCACCCTTTTAGCGTCCTCCTACAATGAGCAGTTCTTC. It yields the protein CATLLASSYNEQFF.